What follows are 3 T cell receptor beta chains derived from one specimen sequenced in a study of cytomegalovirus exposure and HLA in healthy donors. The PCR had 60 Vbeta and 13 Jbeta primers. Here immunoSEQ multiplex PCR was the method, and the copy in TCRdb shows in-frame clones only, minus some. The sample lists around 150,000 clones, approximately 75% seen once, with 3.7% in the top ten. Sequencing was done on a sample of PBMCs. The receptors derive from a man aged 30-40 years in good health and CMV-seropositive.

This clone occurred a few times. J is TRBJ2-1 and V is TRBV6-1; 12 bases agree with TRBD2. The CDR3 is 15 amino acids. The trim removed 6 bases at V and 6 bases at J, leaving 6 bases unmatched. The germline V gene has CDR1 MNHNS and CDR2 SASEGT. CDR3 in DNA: TGTGCCAGCAGCCCCCTAGCGGGGGGGAGCAATGAGCAGTTCTTC. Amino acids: CASSPLAGGSNEQFF.

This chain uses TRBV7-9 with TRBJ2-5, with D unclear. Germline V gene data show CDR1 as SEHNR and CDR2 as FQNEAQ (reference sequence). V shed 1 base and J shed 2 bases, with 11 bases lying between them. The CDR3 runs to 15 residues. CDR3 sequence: CASSLDLSSQETQYF. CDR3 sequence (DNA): TGTGCCAGCAGCTTAGACTTGTCCTCACAAGAGACCCAGTACTTC.

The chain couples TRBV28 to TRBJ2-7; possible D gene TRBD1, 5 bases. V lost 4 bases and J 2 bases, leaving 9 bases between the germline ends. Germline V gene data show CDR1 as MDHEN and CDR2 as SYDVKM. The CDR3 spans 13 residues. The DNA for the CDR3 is TGTGCCAGCAGTTCCGACAGCACCTACGAGCAGTACTTC. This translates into CASSSDSTYEQYF.